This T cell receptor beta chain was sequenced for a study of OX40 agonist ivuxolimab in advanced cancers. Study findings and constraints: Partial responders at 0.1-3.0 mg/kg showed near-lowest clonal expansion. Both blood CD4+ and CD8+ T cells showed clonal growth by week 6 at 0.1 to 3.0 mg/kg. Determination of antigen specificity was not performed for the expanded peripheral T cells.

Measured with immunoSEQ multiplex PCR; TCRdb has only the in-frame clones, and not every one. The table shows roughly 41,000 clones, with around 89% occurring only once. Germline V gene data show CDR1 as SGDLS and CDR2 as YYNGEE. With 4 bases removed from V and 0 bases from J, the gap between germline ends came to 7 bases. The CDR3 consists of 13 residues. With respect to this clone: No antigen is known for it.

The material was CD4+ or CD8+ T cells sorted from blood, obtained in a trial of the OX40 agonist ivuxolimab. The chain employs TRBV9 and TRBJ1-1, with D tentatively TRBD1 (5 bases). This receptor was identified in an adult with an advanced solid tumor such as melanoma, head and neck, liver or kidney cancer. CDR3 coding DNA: TGTGCCAGCAGCTGGGGGGTGAACACTGAAGCTTTCTTT. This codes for CASSWGVNTEAFF.